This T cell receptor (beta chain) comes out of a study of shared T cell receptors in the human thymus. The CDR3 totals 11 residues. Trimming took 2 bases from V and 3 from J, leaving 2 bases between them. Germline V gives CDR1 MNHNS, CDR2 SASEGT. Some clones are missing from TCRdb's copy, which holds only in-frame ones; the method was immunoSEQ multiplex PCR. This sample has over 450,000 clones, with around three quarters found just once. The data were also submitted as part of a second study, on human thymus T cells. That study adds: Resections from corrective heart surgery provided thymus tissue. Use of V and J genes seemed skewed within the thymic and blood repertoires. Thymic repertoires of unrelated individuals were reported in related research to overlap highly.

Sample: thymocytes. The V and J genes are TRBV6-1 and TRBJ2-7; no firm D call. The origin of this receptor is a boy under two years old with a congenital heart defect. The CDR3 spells CASSELYEQYF. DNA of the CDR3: TGTGCCAGCAGTGAACTCTACGAGCAGTACTTC.